Listed below are T cell receptor beta chains from one sample, sequenced in a study of shared clonotypes between healthy human individuals. This table comes from immunoSEQ multiplex PCR, and its TCRdb copy is limited to in-frame clones, with some not included. The repertoire includes 2 million to 3 million clones, 93% of them detected once, and around 0.37% sits in the top ten. The sequenced sample was naive CD4+ T cells from PBMCs. These receptors were collected from a man in his late teens or twenties in good health. Some clones in this sample may be carry-over from other donors' samples. Each CDR3 is given with its conserved first and last residue. Each record gives: D gene, clone size, J gene, V gene, CDR3 protein, CDR3 DNA. D genes are given only for firm matches. Where a row states a size, it is once, few, many or the class of an expanded clone; other rows omit it.

TRBD1 | - | TRBJ2-5 | TRBV19 | CASTDRGLGETQYF | TGTGCCAGTACTGACAGGGGGTTGGGAGAGACCCAGTACTTC
TRBD1 | - | TRBJ2-7 | TRBV5-4 | CASSAGQGIAYEQYF | TGTGCCAGCAGCGCGGGACAGGGCATCGCCTACGAGCAGTACTTC
TRBD1 | - | TRBJ1-3 | TRBV7-3 | CASSPTGGVGNTIYF | TGTGCCAGCAGCCCGACAGGGGGCGTTGGAAACACCATATATTTT
- | - | TRBJ2-3 | TRBV6-1 | CASSEEGQGGGDTQYF | TGTGCCAGCAGTGAAGAGGGGCAGGGCGGCGGAGATACGCAGTATTTT
- | - | TRBJ1-1 | TRBV30 | CAWTIHQGTEAFF | TGTGCCTGGACCATTCACCAGGGCACTGAAGCTTTCTTT
TRBD2 | - | TRBJ2-7 | TRBV5-1 | CASSLREGGKASEQYF | TGCGCCAGCAGCTTGAGGGAGGGCGGGAAGGCTTCCGAGCAGTACTTC
- | - | TRBJ1-3 | TRBV20-1 | CSAVFGDTIYF | TGCAGTGCGGTCTTTGGGGACACCATATATTTT
- | - | TRBJ1-5 | TRBV6-1 | CASSERRSVNQPQHF | TGTGCCAGCAGTGAGAGGCGGTCAGTCAATCAGCCCCAGCATTTT
TRBD2 | - | TRBJ2-3 | TRBV19 | CASSTGLAGGPSTDTQYF | TGTGCCAGTAGTACCGGACTAGCGGGAGGACCTAGCACAGATACGCAGTATTTT
- | - | TRBJ2-7 | TRBV5-1 | CASSSLGQIYEQYF | TGCGCCAGCAGCTCTTTGGGACAAATCTACGAGCAGTACTTC
TRBD1 | - | TRBJ2-7 | TRBV7-9 | CASSPTRGTGTYEQYF | TGTGCCAGCAGCCCGACCCGAGGGACAGGCACCTACGAGCAGTACTTC
- | once | TRBJ2-5 | TRBV5-1 | CASSLQTSQETQYF | TGCGCCAGCAGCTTGCAAACTAGCCAGGAGACCCAGTACTTC
- | - | TRBJ1-1 | TRBV5-5 | CASSLEGSEAFF | TGTGCCAGCAGCTTGGAAGGATCTGAAGCTTTCTTT
- | - | TRBJ2-5 | TRBV27 | CASRAGGGNQETQYF | TGTGCCAGCAGAGCAGGGGGGGGAAACCAAGAGACCCAGTACTTC
- | - | TRBJ1-2 | TRBV21-1 | CASGTGQGGYGYTF | TGTGCCAGCGGCACGGGACAGGGGGGGTATGGCTACACCTTC
- | - | TRBJ2-7 | TRBV5-4 | CASSFFRDSYEQYF | TGTGCCAGCAGCTTCTTCCGGGACTCCTACGAGCAGTACTTC
TRBD1 | - | TRBJ1-3 | TRBV18 | CASSPTRQGLDNSGNTIYF | TGTGCCAGCTCACCCACCCGACAGGGCCTCGATAATTCTGGAAACACCATATATTTT